The rows below give T cell receptor beta chains drawn from one sample of a study of T cells in Graves' hyperthyroidism and ophthalmopathy. TCRdb reprocessed the multiplex PCR reads with MiXCR, giving one entry per CDR3 protein. The data hold about 610,000 distinct CDR3 sequences, with roughly 15% observed a single time. What was sequenced was blood. Receptor source: a woman between 40 and 50 years old with Graves' ophthalmopathy. Each CDR3 is given with its conserved first and last residue. The D gene is left open where the match is weak. Only some rows state a clone size, as once, few, many or a class for expanded clones.

clone size | CDR3 length | J gene | V gene | D gene | CDR3 DNA | CDR3 protein
many | 13 | TRBJ1-1 | TRBV27 | - | TGTGCCAGCAGTTTGAGGGAGAGCACTGAAGCTTTCTTT | CASSLRESTEAFF
many | 16 | TRBJ2-7 | TRBV6-1 | - | TGTGCCACCACCCCTATAGTCGGCCACACGCCCTACGAGCAGTACTTC | CATTPIVGHTPYEQYF
many | 17 | TRBJ1-3 | TRBV14 | - | TGTGCCAGCAGCCAAGGGTTCGGGCCCTTCTCTGGAAACACCATATATTTT | CASSQGFGPFSGNTIYF
many | 14 | TRBJ1-2 | TRBV10-3 | - | TGTGCCATCAGTGCCCAGGGAGGTCCTTATGGCTACACCTTC | CAISAQGGPYGYTF
many | 14 | TRBJ1-2 | TRBV12-3/TRBV12-4 | TRBD1 | TGTGCCAGCAGCGCGACAGGGATGAACTATGGCTACACCTTC | CASSATGMNYGYTF
many | 13 | TRBJ2-2 | TRBV10-1 | - | TGCGCCAGCAGTGAGTCGATTACCGGGGAGCTGTTTTTT | CASSESITGELFF
many | 14 | TRBJ1-2 | TRBV28 | - | TGTGCCACCGACACGGGGCGAGACAACTATGGCTACACCTTC | CATDTGRDNYGYTF
- | 15 | TRBJ1-5 | TRBV7-2 | - | TGTGCCAGCAGCCCCATTGGGACAACGAATCAGCCCCAGCATTTT | CASSPIGTTNQPQHF
many | 12 | TRBJ1-1 | TRBV7-2 | - | TGTGCCAGCAGCCTACCGGGGGCCCGGGCTTTCTTT | CASSLPGARAFF
- | 15 | TRBJ1-3 | TRBV12-3/TRBV12-4 | - | TGTGCCAGCAGTTTACCGCAGAACTCTGGAAACACCATATATTTT | CASSLPQNSGNTIYF
many | 15 | TRBJ1-5 | TRBV19 | TRBD1 | TGTGCCAGTAGTATAACGGACAGGACCAATCAGCCCCAGCATTTT | CASSITDRTNQPQHF
many | 16 | TRBJ1-1 | TRBV11-2 | - | TGTGCCAGCAGCTTAGGACACCAGGGGTTAGGTACTGAAGCTTTCTTT | CASSLGHQGLGTEAFF
many | 15 | TRBJ2-7 | TRBV6-2/TRBV6-3 | - | TGTGCCAGCAGTCCCCCGGGGGAAGGGCTACACGAGCAGTACTTC | CASSPPGEGLHEQYF
many | 15 | TRBJ2-7 | TRBV9 | - | TGTGCCAGCAGCGTAGCGCCCGGGGGACACTACGAGCAGTACTTC | CASSVAPGGHYEQYF
- | 14 | TRBJ1-1 | TRBV12-3/TRBV12-4 | - | TGTGCCAGCAGTTTAGGAGTAACGGGGGCTGAAGCTTTCTTT | CASSLGVTGAEAFF
many | 12 | TRBJ1-2 | TRBV3-1 | - | TGTGCCAGCAGCCCCCTAGGCTCGGGCTACACCTTC | CASSPLGSGYTF
many | 15 | TRBJ2-7 | TRBV4-1 | TRBD2 | TGCGCCAGCAGCCAAGAGACTAGCGGCGATTACGAGCAGTACTTC | CASSQETSGDYEQYF
many | 15 | TRBJ2-4 | TRBV20-1 | - | TGCAGTGCCCGAGGGGGGGGACAGCTTCGAAACATTCAGTACTTC | CSARGGGQLRNIQYF
once | 17 | TRBJ2-5 | TRBV12-3/TRBV12-4 | - | TGTGCCAGCAGTCCCTGGTTTTCGGCTAGCCTCCAAGAGACCCAGTACTTC | CASSPWFSASLQETQYF
- | 13 | TRBJ2-7 | TRBV20-1 | - | TGCAGTGCTAGCTCGGGAGAACCACTCGAGCAGTACTTC | CSASSGEPLEQYF
few | 14 | TRBJ1-2 | TRBV7-9 | - | TGTGCCAGCAGCCTAGCCAACAGCGGGGATGGCTACACCTTC | CASSLANSGDGYTF
many | 14 | TRBJ2-7 | TRBV7-8 | TRBD1 | TGTGCCAGCAGCCTAACTACAGGGGCCTACGAGCAGTACTTC | CASSLTTGAYEQYF
few | 17 | TRBJ2-7 | TRBV5-1 | TRBD2 | TGCGCCAGCAGCCGACGGACTAGCGGGAGTGACGGCCACGAGCAGTACTTC | CASSRRTSGSDGHEQYF
many | 17 | TRBJ1-1 | TRBV19 | - | TGTGCCAGTAGTAAAGACAGAGTCCCCGTCATGAACACTGAAGCTTTCTTT | CASSKDRVPVMNTEAFF
many | 14 | TRBJ1-2 | TRBV11-2 | - | TGTGCCAGCGGCCCCGCGGGCAGTAACTATGGCTACACCTTC | CASGPAGSNYGYTF
many | 14 | TRBJ1-2 | TRBV30 | - | TGTGCCTGGATATGGGGGCAAGGGAACTATGGCTACACCTTC | CAWIWGQGNYGYTF
few | 17 | TRBJ2-7 | TRBV7-2 | TRBD1 | TGTGCCAGCAGCTTAGCCCCCGGACAGGCGAGCTCCTACGAGCAGTACTTC | CASSLAPGQASSYEQYF
many | 15 | TRBJ2-5 | TRBV27 | - | TGTGCCAGCAGTTTATCGCCCGGGAGTGGAGAGACCCAGTACTTC | CASSLSPGSGETQYF
many | 13 | TRBJ1-5 | TRBV24-1 | - | TGTGCCACCAGTGGGACCGGCAATCAGCCCCAGCATTTT | CATSGTGNQPQHF
many | 15 | TRBJ1-5 | TRBV28 | TRBD1 | TGTGCCAGTAGAACAGGGGGCGCAGGCAATCAGCCCCAGCATTTT | CASRTGGAGNQPQHF
- | 14 | TRBJ2-7 | TRBV6-1 | TRBD2 | TGTGCCAGCAGTCCCCCGGGAGGCATAAGCGAGCAGTACTTC | CASSPPGGISEQYF
few | 15 | TRBJ1-2 | TRBV12-5 | TRBD1 | TGTGCTAGTGGTTTGGTACAGGGGCAGGCCTATGGCTACACCTTC | CASGLVQGQAYGYTF
- | 17 | TRBJ2-2 | TRBV6-5 | TRBD1 | TGTGCCAGCAGTTACTCGTCGACAGGGTGGGACACCGGGGAGCTGTTTTTT | CASSYSSTGWDTGELFF
many | 12 | TRBJ2-7 | TRBV29-1 | TRBD2 | TGCAGCGTAACTAGCGCGAGCTACGAGCAGTACTTC | CSVTSASYEQYF
few | 12 | TRBJ1-2 | TRBV19 | - | TGTGCCAGTCTCTCAGCTAACTATGGCTACACCTTC | CASLSANYGYTF
many | 14 | TRBJ1-2 | TRBV12-3/TRBV12-4 | TRBD1 | TGTGCCAGCTACACAGGGGGCGCCCGAGATGGCTACACCTTC | CASYTGGARDGYTF
- | 15 | TRBJ2-7 | TRBV6-1 | TRBD2 | TGTGCCAGCAGCAGACCCGGGACTAGCGGCTACGAGCAGTACTTC | CASSRPGTSGYEQYF
- | 15 | TRBJ1-1 | TRBV28 | - | TGTGCCAGCAGTTCCCGACGGGGAGTGAACACTGAAGCTTTCTTT | CASSSRRGVNTEAFF
many | 9 | TRBJ2-5 | TRBV12-3/TRBV12-4 | - | TGTGCCAGATACTGTACCCAGTACTTC | CARYCTQYF
many | 13 | TRBJ2-7 | TRBV30 | TRBD2 | TGTGCCTGGTCTGCGGGAGCTATCTACGAGCAGTACTTC | CAWSAGAIYEQYF
many | 13 | TRBJ1-5 | TRBV20-1 | TRBD1 | TGCAGTGCTAGTGGACAGGGCAATCAGCCCCAGCATTTT | CSASGQGNQPQHF
many | 14 | TRBJ2-7 | TRBV24-1 | - | TGTGCCACCAGTGCCGGGGGCCCTCCCCACGAGCAGTACTTC | CATSAGGPPHEQYF
- | 16 | TRBJ2-7 | TRBV24-1 | TRBD1 | TGTGCCACCAGTGACGCACCCGGGACAGGGTCGGACGAGCAGTACTTC | CATSDAPGTGSDEQYF
few | 16 | TRBJ1-1 | TRBV6-2/TRBV6-3 | - | TGTGCCAGCATTTCCGGGTCTTTCGCCATGAACACTGAAGCTTTCTTT | CASISGSFAMNTEAFF
many | 13 | TRBJ2-5 | TRBV11-3 | TRBD1 | TGTGCCAGCAGCCCGGGACAGCCGGAGGCCCAGTACTTC | CASSPGQPEAQYF
few | 14 | TRBJ1-2 | TRBV18 | - | TGTGCCAGCTCACAGAATCAAAGGGACTATGGCTACACCTTC | CASSQNQRDYGYTF
- | 17 | TRBJ2-2 | TRBV24-1 | TRBD1 | TGTGCCACCAGTGATTTGGACAGGGGGACCAACACCGGGGAGCTGTTTTTT | CATSDLDRGTNTGELFF
many | 13 | TRBJ2-7 | TRBV2 | TRBD1 | TGTGCCAGCAGTTTGGACAGGAACAACGAGCAGTACTTC | CASSLDRNNEQYF
- | 18 | TRBJ2-2 | TRBV4-2 | TRBD1 | TGTGCCAGCAGCCAGTGGACAGGGGAGATGGCGTTCACCGGGGAGCTGTTTTTT | CASSQWTGEMAFTGELFF
- | 12 | TRBJ2-7 | TRBV6-1 | - | TGTGCCACCAGTGATATCGGACCCGAGCAGTACTTC | CATSDIGPEQYF